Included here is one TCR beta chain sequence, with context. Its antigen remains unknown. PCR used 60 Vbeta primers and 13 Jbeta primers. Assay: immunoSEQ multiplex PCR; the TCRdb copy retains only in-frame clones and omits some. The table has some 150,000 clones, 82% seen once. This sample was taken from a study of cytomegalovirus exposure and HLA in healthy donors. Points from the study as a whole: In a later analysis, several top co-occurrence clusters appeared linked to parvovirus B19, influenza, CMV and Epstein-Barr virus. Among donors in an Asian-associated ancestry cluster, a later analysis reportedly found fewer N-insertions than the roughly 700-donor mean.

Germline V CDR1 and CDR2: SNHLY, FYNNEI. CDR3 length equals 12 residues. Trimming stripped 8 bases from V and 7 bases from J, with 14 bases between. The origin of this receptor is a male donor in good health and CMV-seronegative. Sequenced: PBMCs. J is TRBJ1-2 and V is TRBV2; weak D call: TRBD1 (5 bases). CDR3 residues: CASRGFGFGYTF. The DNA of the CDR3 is TGTGCCAGCCGGGGGTTTGGATTTGGCTACACCTTC.